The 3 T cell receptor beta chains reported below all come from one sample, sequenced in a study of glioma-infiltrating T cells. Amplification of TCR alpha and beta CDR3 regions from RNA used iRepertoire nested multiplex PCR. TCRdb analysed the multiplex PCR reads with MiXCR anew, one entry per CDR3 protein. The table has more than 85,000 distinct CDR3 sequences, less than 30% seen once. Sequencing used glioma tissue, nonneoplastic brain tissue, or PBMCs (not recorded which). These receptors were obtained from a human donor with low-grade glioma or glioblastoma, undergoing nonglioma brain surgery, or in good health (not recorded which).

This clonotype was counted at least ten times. In nucleotides, the CDR3 is TGCAGTGCTAGTAAGCTGAACAGCAATCAGCCCCAGCATTTT. It is translated as CSASKLNSNQPQHF. This sequence joins TRBV20-1 and TRBJ1-5, with unresolved D. Looked up from germline, CDR1 is DFQATT and CDR2 is SNEGSKA (reference sequence). CDR3 length: 14 residues. Trimming pared 3 bases from V and 1 base from J, leaving 10 bases between.

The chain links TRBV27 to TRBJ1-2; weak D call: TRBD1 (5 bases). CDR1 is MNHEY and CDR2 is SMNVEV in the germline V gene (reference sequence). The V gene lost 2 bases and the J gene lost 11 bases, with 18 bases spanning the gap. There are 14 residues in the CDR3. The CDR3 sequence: CASSLKATDWRYTF. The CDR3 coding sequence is TGTGCCAGCAGTTTAAAGGCGACAGACTGGAGGTACACCTTC.

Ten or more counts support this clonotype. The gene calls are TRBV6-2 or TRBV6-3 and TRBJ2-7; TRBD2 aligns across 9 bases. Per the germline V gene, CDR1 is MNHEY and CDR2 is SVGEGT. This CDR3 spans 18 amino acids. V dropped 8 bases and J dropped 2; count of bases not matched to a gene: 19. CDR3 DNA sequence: TGTGCCAGCGGGGGCACCCTGGGGAGACTAGCGGACACCTACGAGCAGTACTTC. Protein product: CASGGTLGRLADTYEQYF.